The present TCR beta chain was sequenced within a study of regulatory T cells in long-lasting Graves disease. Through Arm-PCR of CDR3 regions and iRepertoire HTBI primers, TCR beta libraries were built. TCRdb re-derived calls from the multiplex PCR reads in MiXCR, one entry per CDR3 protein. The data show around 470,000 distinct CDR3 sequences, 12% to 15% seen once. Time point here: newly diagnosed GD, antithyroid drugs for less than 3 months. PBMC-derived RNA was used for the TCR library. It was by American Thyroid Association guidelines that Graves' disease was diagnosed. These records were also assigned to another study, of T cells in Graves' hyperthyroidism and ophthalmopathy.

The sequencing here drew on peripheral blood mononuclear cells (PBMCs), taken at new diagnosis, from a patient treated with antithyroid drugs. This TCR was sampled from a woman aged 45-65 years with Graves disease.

The DNA of the CDR3 is TGTGCCAGCAGTTACTCGTTCCCAGGGTTCGGGGAGCAGTACTTC. It encodes CASSYSFPGFGEQYF. The rearrangement links TRBV6-2 or TRBV6-3 to TRBJ2-7; D is possibly TRBD1 (5 bases). The V end was cut by 0 bases, the J end by 7 bases, with 16 bases between. Germline CDR1 reads MNHEY; CDR2 reads SVGEGT. This CDR3 has 15 residues.